The 12 T cell receptor beta chains presented below share a single source sample, sequenced in a study of cytomegalovirus exposure and HLA in healthy donors. Vbeta (60) and Jbeta (13) primers were used in the PCR. Method: immunoSEQ multiplex PCR; TCRdb's copy keeps in-frame clones and lacks some. This table lists roughly 88,000 clones. The sequencing input was PBMCs. The receptors originated from a man between 45 and 60 years old in good health and CMV-seropositive.

The rearrangement links TRBV15 to TRBJ2-3, with 7 bases matching TRBD1. This CDR3 is built from 15 residues. The trim removed 2 bases at V and 0 bases at J, leaving 2 bases unmatched. The V gene's germline CDR1 is LNHNV and CDR2 YYDKDF (reference sequence). The CDR3 loop reads CATSRRQGSTDTQYF. The CDR3, as DNA: TGTGCCACCAGCAGACGACAGGGTAGCACAGATACGCAGTATTTT.

The chain couples TRBV6-1 to TRBJ2-7, with a tentative D call TRBD1 (6 bases). V dropped 3 bases and J dropped 3 bases, with 15 bases sitting between them. The V gene's germline CDR1 is MNHNS and CDR2 SASEGT. This CDR3 is 15 amino acids long. For the CDR3, the DNA is TGTGCCAGCAGTGACCCTAGGGACACTATCTACGAGCAGTACGTC. Its translation is CASSDPRDTIYEQYV.

The chain uses TRBV4-1 and TRBJ1-3; TRBD1 is a possible D gene (5 bases). There are 14 residues in the CDR3. Germline CDR1 and CDR2: MGHRA and YSYEKL. Trimming stripped 2 bases from V and 8 bases from J, with 13 bases between. Written as DNA, the CDR3 is TGCGCCAGCAGCCAACTACCAGGGCAATACACCATATATTTT. Protein sequence: CASSQLPGQYTIYF.

This chain's CDR3 is CASRLGPHTDTQYF. For the CDR3, the DNA is TGTGCCAGCAGACTAGGGCCCCACACAGATACGCAGTATTTT. The chain recombines TRBV5-4 with TRBJ2-3, with D possibly being TRBD2 (5 bases). The CDR3 loop spans 14 amino acids. Trimming pared 5 bases from V and 2 bases from J, leaving 12 bases between. CDR1 is SGHNT and CDR2 is YYREEE in the germline V gene (reference sequence).

The chain is built from TRBV7-2 and TRBJ2-2; D unresolved. Between the trimmed V and J ends, which lost 5 bases and 2 bases, there was a span of 3 bases. Per the germline V gene, CDR1 is SGHTA and CDR2 is FQGNSA. The CDR3 sequence is 12 residues long. CDR3 protein: CASSLNTGELFF. For the CDR3, the DNA is TGTGCCAGCAGCCTCAACACCGGGGAGCTGTTTTTT.

The chain has TRBV19 and TRBJ2-3; TRBD2 matches 8 bases. The J segment lost 2 bases and the V segment lost 7 bases, leaving 5 bases of the junction unmatched. The CDR3 loop spans 14 amino acids. CDR1 LNHDA and CDR2 SQIVND come from the germline V gene (reference sequence). The CDR3, as DNA: TGTGCCAGTAACGGGGGGGGAGTCACAGATACGCAGTATTTT. It yields the protein CASNGGGVTDTQYF.

The rearrangement links TRBV2 to TRBJ1-4; tentative D call: TRBD1 (5 bases). Trimming cost V 4 bases and J 11 bases, with 20 bases left between them. This CDR3 is 15 amino acids long. Germline-derived CDR1 and CDR2 are SNHLY and FYNNEI. The CDR3 sequence is CASSGIGGPGDKLFF. For the CDR3, the DNA is TGTGCCAGCAGTGGGATTGGGGGACCGGGGGATAAACTGTTTTTT.

The chain couples TRBV5-5 to TRBJ1-5; 8 bases match TRBD1. The V and J ends lost 2 bases and 4 bases, in that order; junction bases with no gene match: 11. CDR3 length: 17 residues. Germline V lookup: CDR1 SGHKS, CDR2 YYEKEE (reference sequence). CDR3: CASSLGMDRAGNQPQHF. The CDR3 bases are TGTGCCAGCAGCTTAGGCATGGACAGGGCGGGAAATCAGCCCCAGCATTTT.

The chain is built from TRBV5-5 and TRBJ2-7; the D gene is possibly TRBD1 (5 bases). V gave up 3 bases and J gave up 2 bases, with 15 bases separating them. Germline V gene lookup returns CDR1 SGHKS and CDR2 YYEKEE (reference sequence). The CDR3 sequence is 15 residues long. This chain's CDR3 is CASSSLGQTTYEQYF. Written as DNA, the CDR3 is TGTGCCAGCAGCTCCCTGGGGCAGACAACCTACGAGCAGTACTTC. Complete variable domain (other parts from reference TRBV5-5 and TRBJ2-7): DAGVTQSPTHLIKTRGQQVTLRCSPISGHKSVSWYQQVLGQGPQFIFQYYEKEERGRGNFPDRFSARQFPNYSSELNVNALLLGDSALYLCASSSLGQTTYEQYFGPGTRLTVT.

The rearrangement links TRBV9 to TRBJ1-1; the match to TRBD1 covers 8 bases. The germline gives CDR1 SGDLS, CDR2 YYNGEE. The CDR3 spans 14 residues. The junction had 2 bases not matched to a gene; V was cut back by 2 bases and J by 2 bases. The chain's CDR3 is CASSVSGGNTEAFF. CDR3 sequence (DNA): TGTGCCAGCAGCGTCTCAGGGGGCAACACTGAAGCTTTCTTT.

The rearrangement joins TRBV19 to TRBJ2-3, with TRBD2 identical over 13 bases. The CDR3 runs to 15 residues. V was pared by 9 bases and J by 3 bases, with 6 bases of the junction left unmatched. The germline gives CDR1 LNHDA, CDR2 SQIVND (reference sequence). The CDR3 nucleotides read TGTGCCAGCCGCGGACTAGCGGGAGCAACAGATACGCAGTATTTT. This codes for CASRGLAGATDTQYF.

The chain carries TRBV2 and TRBJ2-3, with D perhaps TRBD1 (6 bases). Trimming removed 2 bases at V and 5 bases at J, with 11 bases between. The germline V gene has CDR1 SNHLY and CDR2 FYNNEI. CDR3 length equals 14 residues. CDR3 protein: CASSELLRGDTQYF. The CDR3 DNA sequence: TGTGCCAGCAGTGAATTGCTCAGGGGAGATACGCAGTATTTT.